One sample yielded the 13 T cell receptor beta chains listed below, sequenced in a study of T cell responses to AZD1222 COVID-19 vaccine. The assay was immunoSEQ multiplex PCR, and TCRdb's table has in-frame clones only and misses some. Altogether under 200,000 clones are present, about 89% being singletons, with the ten largest covering around 1.8%. The sequencing here drew on peripheral blood, taken on day 0 of AZD1222 vaccination. The receptors were sampled from an adult in good health.

This clone was seen once. V gene TRBV19 combines with J gene TRBJ1-2; maybe TRBD1 (5 bases). V lost 3 bases and J lost 8, with 19 bases in between. The CDR3 runs 15 residues. Germline loops: CDR1 LNHDA, CDR2 SQIVND (reference sequence). Written as DNA, the CDR3 is TGTGCCAGTAGTATCACCCCCGACAGCGTAGTCGGCTACACCTTC. Its translation is CASSITPDSVVGYTF. The variable domain in full, completed from reference TRBV19 and TRBJ1-2, reads DGGITQSPKYLFRKEGQNVTLSCEQNLNHDAMYWYRQDPGQGLRLIYYSQIVNDFQKGDIAEGYSVSREKKESFPLTVTSAQKNPTAFYLCASSITPDSVVGYTFGSGTRLTVV.

The chain links TRBV4-3 to TRBJ2-3; 7 nucleotides match TRBD1. Germline CDR1 LGHNA, CDR2 YSLEER. The CDR3 loop spans 16 amino acids. With V trimmed by 4 bases and J by 2 bases, 9 bases remained unmatched. Written as DNA, the CDR3 is TGCGCCAGCAGCCGAACGAGGGGGCGATCCACAGATACGCAGTATTTT. It is translated as CASSRTRGRSTDTQYF.

The chain links TRBV9 to TRBJ2-3; 9 bases agree with TRBD2. Per germline, CDR1 SGDLS and CDR2 YYNGEE. The length of the CDR3 is 15 residues. Germline trimming cut 3 bases from V and 6 bases from J; bases unmatched to any gene: 8. CDR3 DNA sequence: TGTGCCAGCAGCGGTAGCGGGAGCACAGACGATACGCAGTATTTT. Protein sequence: CASSGSGSTDDTQYF.

J is TRBJ1-4 and V is TRBV7-2; D is unclear. V was clipped by 5 bases and J by 3 bases, with 10 bases between them. This CDR3 spans 14 amino acids. Germline assignment: CDR1 SGHTA and CDR2 FQGNSA. The CDR3 region has the DNA TGTGCCAGCAGCCGGGAACTTTCTAATGAAAAACTGTTTTTT. It codes for CASSRELSNEKLFF. Supplemented by reference TRBV7-2 and TRBJ1-4, the full variable domain reads GAGVSQSPSNKVTEKGKDVELRCDPISGHTALYWYRQSLGQGLEFLIYFQGNSAPDKSGLPSDRFSAERTGGSVSTLTIQRTQQEDSAVYLCASSRELSNEKLFFGSGTQLSVL.

The chain combines TRBV4-1 with TRBJ1-5, with 10 bases fitting TRBD1. The V and J ends lost 0 bases and 0 bases, in that order; junction bases with no gene match: 5. The CDR3 length is 18 residues. Germline V lookup: CDR1 MGHRA, CDR2 YSYEKL. This CDR3 is CASSQEGDRGHSNQPQHF. The DNA of the CDR3 is TGCGCCAGCAGCCAAGAAGGGGACAGGGGACATAGCAATCAGCCCCAGCATTTT.

The V call is TRBV19, the J call TRBJ1-1; 9 bases line up with TRBD1. V lost 6 bases to trimming and J lost 5 bases; unmatched junction nucleotides: 16. The CDR3 has 17 residues. CDR1 LNHDA and CDR2 SQIVND come from the germline V gene (reference sequence). The CDR3 sequence: CASRPRDRARGKTEAFF. The CDR3 coding sequence is TGTGCCAGTAGGCCCCGGGACAGGGCGAGGGGGAAAACTGAAGCTTTCTTT.

The J gene is TRBJ1-3, the V gene TRBV28, with D possibly TRBD1 on 5 matching bases. V lost 5 bases to trimming and J lost 0 bases, with 14 bases between them. CDR3 size: 16 residues. Germline loops: CDR1 MDHEN, CDR2 SYDVKM. The CDR3: CASSTEVRVSGNTIYF. Written as DNA, the CDR3 is TGTGCCAGCAGTACAGAGGTCAGGGTCTCTGGAAACACCATATATTTT.

The chain joins TRBV6-5 to TRBJ1-1; 10 bases match TRBD1. The V gene end was trimmed by 5 bases and the J gene end by 4 bases; junction bases not matched to a gene: 4. Germline assignment: CDR1 MNHEY and CDR2 SVGAGI. The CDR3 is 14 amino acids. The CDR3 DNA sequence: TGTGCCAGCAGTAGGACAGGGGGGACCACTGAAGCTTTCTTT. Amino acid sequence: CASSRTGGTTEAFF.

V and J are TRBV2 and TRBJ1-2; no reliable D call. The V and J ends lost 3 bases and 2 bases respectively, with 16 bases between them. The CDR3 totals 16 residues. Germline CDR1 and CDR2: SNHLY and FYNNEI. This chain's CDR3 is CASSDATYDTNYGYTF. In DNA, the CDR3 is TGTGCCAGCAGTGATGCAACTTATGACACGAACTATGGCTACACCTTC.

The V call is TRBV19, the J call TRBJ2-1; TRBD2 matches 13 bases. There are 17 residues in the CDR3. Germline trimming cut 6 bases from V and 0 bases from J; bases unmatched to any gene: 5. CDR1 is LNHDA and CDR2 is SQIVND in the germline V gene (reference sequence). CDR3 coding DNA: TGTGCCAGTAGCGAGGGGACTAGCGGGACCTCCTACAATGAGCAGTTCTTC. This encodes CASSEGTSGTSYNEQFF.

The chain employs TRBV7-9 and TRBJ1-5; D is possibly TRBD1 (6 bases). CDR1 and CDR2 (germline): SEHNR, FQNEAQ (reference sequence). V shed 6 bases and J shed 0 bases, with 18 bases lying between them. This CDR3 has 17 amino acids. CDR3 sequence (DNA): TGTGCCAGCAGTCCCGGGGGGGGCCAGTATAGCAATCAGCCCCAGCATTTT. As protein: CASSPGGGQYSNQPQHF. Looking up the rest from reference TRBV7-9 and TRBJ1-5 gives the full variable domain: DTGVSQNPRHKITKRGQNVTFRCDPISEHNRLYWYRQTLGQGPEFLTYFQNEAQLEKSRLLSDRFSAERPKGSFSTLEIQRTEQGDSAMYLCASSPGGGQYSNQPQHFGDGTRLSIL.

This rearrangement joins TRBV11-1 to TRBJ2-7, with 8 bases fitting TRBD1. Germline V gives CDR1 SGHAT, CDR2 FQDESV (reference sequence). J was trimmed by 4 bases and V by 1 base; bases with no gene match: 6. The CDR3 is 15 amino acids. CDR3 coding DNA: TGTGCCAGCAGCTTAGGTGGGACAGGTCATTACGAGCAGTACTTC. Its protein product is CASSLGGTGHYEQYF.

The rearrangement links TRBV5-1 to TRBJ2-3; D remains unclear. V shed 4 bases and J shed 4 bases, with 19 bases lying between them. Germline values: CDR1 SGHRS, CDR2 YFSETQ. CDR3 length: 16 residues. The CDR3 sequence: CASSPVNSPGADTQYF. Written as DNA, the CDR3 is TGCGCCAGCAGCCCAGTCAATTCCCCGGGTGCAGATACGCAGTATTTT.